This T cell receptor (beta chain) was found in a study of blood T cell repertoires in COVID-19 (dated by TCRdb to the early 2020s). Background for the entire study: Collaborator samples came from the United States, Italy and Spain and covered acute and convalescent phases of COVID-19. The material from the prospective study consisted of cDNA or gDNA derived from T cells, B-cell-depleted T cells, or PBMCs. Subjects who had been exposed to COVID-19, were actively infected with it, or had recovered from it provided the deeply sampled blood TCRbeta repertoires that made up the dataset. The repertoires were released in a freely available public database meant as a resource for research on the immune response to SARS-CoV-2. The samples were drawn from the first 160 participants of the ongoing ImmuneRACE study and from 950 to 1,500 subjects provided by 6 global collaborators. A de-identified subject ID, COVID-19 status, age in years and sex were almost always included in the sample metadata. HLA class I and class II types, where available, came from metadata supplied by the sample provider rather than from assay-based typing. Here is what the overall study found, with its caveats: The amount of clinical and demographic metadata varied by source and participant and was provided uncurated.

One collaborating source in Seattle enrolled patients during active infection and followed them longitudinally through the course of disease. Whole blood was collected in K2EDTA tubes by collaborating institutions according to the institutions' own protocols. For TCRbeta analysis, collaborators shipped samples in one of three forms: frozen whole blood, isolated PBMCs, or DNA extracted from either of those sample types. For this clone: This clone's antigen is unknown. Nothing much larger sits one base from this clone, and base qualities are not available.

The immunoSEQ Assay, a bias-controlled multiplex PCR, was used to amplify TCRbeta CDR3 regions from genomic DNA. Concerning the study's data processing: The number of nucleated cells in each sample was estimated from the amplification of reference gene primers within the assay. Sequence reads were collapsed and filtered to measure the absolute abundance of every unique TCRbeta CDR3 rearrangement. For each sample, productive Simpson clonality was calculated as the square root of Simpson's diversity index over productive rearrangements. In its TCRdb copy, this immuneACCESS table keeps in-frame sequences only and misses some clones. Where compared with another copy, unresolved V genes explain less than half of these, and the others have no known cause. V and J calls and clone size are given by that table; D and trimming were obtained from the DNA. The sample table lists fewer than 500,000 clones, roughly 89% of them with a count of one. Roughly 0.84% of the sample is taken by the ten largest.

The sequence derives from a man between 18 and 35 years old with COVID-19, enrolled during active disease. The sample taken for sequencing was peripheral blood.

The sequenced DNA: TGTGCCAGCAGCTTTAAAATTCCCACGGGGCGGGGCTCGCAAGAGACCCAGTACTTC. This encodes CASSFKIPTGRGSQETQYF. The rearranged chain carries TRBV21-1 and TRBJ2-5; TRBD2 reflects the table's D call only, with no check against the DNA. TRBV21-1 is given as a pseudogene. Reading from cysteine to phenylalanine, the CDR3 counts 19 amino acids. Only CDR3 DNA remains: 57 bases, in frame from the first base.